A single sample is the source of the 12 T cell receptor beta chains below, sequenced in a study of monozygotic twins with inflammatory bowel disease. Reprocessing the 5' RACE reads, TCRdb reports a single entry for every CDR3 protein and omits DNA. Its listing shows fewer than 550,000 distinct CDR3 sequences. Sequenced: blood. The receptors shown here come from a human donor with ulcerative colitis or Crohn's disease, or a healthy co-twin of an affected twin (not recorded which).

This chain links TRBV4-3 with TRBJ1-1; TCRdb's D gene call, TRBD1, goes unchecked for lack of DNA. CDR3 size: 19 residues. The V gene's germline CDR1 is LGHNA and CDR2 YSLEER. The CDR3 reads CASSQDPLGTGLGNTEAFF.

The chain joins TRBV19 to TRBJ2-7; TCRdb selects TRBD1, and the lack of DNA leaves this call unchecked. CDR1 LNHDA and CDR2 SQIVND come from the germline V gene (reference sequence). This CDR3 region has 15 residues. CDR3: CASSPTGEGSYEQYF.

The chain combines TRBV18 with TRBJ2-7; without DNA, the TCRdb call of TRBD1 cannot be checked. Germline loops: CDR1 KGHSH, CDR2 LQKENI. This CDR3 is built from 16 residues. CDR3 sequence: CASSPPNRVGSQEQYF.

The CDR3 is CASSEAFLSTDTQYF. V gene TRBV2 combines with J gene TRBJ2-3. The CDR3 runs 15 residues. CDR1 SNHLY and CDR2 FYNNEI come from the germline V gene.

V is TRBV19 and J is TRBJ2-1. Per germline, CDR1 LNHDA and CDR2 SQIVND (reference sequence). CDR3 length equals 12 residues. The CDR3 here is CASSMWVHEQFF.

The genes are TRBV2 and TRBJ2-3; the D gene TCRdb calls, TRBD2, cannot be checked with no DNA. Germline V gene sequence: CDR1 SNHLY, CDR2 FYNNEI. The CDR3 extends over 13 amino acids. The CDR3 here is CASGEGSTDTQYF.

J is TRBJ1-1 and V is TRBV5-1; TCRdb indicates TRBD1, and absent DNA this call remains unverified. CDR1 is SGHRS, CDR2 YFSETQ, per germline. The CDR3 extends over 17 amino acids. This chain's CDR3 is CASSDPGQGFVNTEAFF.

The chain uses TRBV18 and TRBJ2-6; TCRdb gives TRBD2 as the D gene, but with no DNA this cannot be confirmed. Germline CDR1 KGHSH, CDR2 LQKENI. There are 16 residues in the CDR3. CDR3 in amino acids: CASSPLVSSGANVLTF.

The gene calls are TRBV6-5 and TRBJ2-7; the TCRdb D gene call, TRBD1, has no DNA to confirm it. Per germline, CDR1 MNHEY and CDR2 SVGAGI. This CDR3 has 13 residues. The chain's CDR3 is CASRRQGYYEQYF.

V gene TRBV29-1 combines with J gene TRBJ1-5; TCRdb's D call of TRBD1 is untestable without DNA. Per germline, CDR1 SQVTM and CDR2 ANQGSEA. The CDR3 contains 13 residues. The CDR3 spells CSVEGGANQPQHF. Using reference TRBV29-1 and TRBJ1-5 for the parts outside the CDR3, the full variable domain is SAVISQKPSRDICQRGTSLTIQCQVDSQVTMMFWYRQQPGQSLTLIATANQGSEATYESGFVIDKFPISRPNLTFSTLTVSNMSPEDSSIYLCSVEGGANQPQHFGDGTRLSIL.

The chain employs TRBV18 and TRBJ2-1; TCRdb selects TRBD2, and the lack of DNA leaves this call unchecked. The CDR3 runs 17 residues. Germline loops: CDR1 KGHSH, CDR2 LQKENI. The CDR3 region is CASSPRSAGGRDNEQFF.

The J gene is TRBJ1-2, the V gene TRBV10-2; TCRdb gives TRBD1 as the D gene, but with no DNA this cannot be confirmed. The CDR3 covers 14 residues. Germline-derived CDR1 and CDR2 are WSHSY and SAAADI. The CDR3 loop is CASSVAGGDYGYTF.